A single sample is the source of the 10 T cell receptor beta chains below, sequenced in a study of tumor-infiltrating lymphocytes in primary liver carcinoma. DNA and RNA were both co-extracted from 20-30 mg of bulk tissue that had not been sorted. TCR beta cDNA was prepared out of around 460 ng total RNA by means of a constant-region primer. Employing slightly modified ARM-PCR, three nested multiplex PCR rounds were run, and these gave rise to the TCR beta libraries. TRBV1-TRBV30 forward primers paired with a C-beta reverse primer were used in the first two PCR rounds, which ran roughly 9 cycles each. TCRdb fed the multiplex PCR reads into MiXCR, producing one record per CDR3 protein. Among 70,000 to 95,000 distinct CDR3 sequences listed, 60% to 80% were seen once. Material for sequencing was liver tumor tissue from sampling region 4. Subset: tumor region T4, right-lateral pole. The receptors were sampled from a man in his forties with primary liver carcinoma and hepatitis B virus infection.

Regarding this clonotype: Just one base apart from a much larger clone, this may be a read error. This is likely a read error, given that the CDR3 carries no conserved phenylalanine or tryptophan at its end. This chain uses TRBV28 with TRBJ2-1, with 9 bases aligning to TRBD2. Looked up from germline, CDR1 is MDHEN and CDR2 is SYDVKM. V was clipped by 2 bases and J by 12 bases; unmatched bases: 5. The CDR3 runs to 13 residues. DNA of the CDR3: TGTGCCAGCAGTTTAGCGGGAGGGCCTGGGCAGTTCCTC. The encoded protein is CASSLAGGPGQFL.

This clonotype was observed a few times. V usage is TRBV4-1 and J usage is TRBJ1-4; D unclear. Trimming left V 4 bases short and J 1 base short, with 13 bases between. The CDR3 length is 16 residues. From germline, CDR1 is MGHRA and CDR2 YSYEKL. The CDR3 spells CASSRVPGETNEKLFF. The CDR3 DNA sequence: TGCGCCAGCAGCCGGGTCCCCGGGGAAACTAATGAAAAACTGTTTTTT.

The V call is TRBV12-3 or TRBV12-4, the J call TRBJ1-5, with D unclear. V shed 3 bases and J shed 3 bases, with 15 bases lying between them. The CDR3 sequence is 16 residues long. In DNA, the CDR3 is TGTGCCAGCAGTTTCAACTGGACGGGCCTCAATCAGCCCCAGCATTTT. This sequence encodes CASSFNWTGLNQPQHF.

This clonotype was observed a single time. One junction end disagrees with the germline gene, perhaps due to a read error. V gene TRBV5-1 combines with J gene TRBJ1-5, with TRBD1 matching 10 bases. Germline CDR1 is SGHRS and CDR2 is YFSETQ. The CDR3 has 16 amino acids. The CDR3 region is CASSVTGTGDGQSQHF. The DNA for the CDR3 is TGCGCCAGCAGCGTGACGGGGACAGGGGATGGTCAGTCCCAGCATTTT.

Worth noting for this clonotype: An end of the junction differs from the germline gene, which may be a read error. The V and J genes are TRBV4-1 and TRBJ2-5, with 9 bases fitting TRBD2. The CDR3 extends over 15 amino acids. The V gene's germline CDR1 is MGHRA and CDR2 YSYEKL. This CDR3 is CASSQWTSEREIQYF. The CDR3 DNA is TGCGCCAGCAGCCAATGGACTAGCGAGAGAGAGATCCAGTACTTC.

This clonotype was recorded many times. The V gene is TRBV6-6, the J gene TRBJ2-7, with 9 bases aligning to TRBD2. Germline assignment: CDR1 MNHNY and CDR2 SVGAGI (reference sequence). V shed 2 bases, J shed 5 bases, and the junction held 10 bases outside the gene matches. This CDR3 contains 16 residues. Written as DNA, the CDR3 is TGTGCCAGCAGTTACAGCACGCCTAGCGGGAACAACGAGCAGTACTTC. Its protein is CASSYSTPSGNNEQYF.

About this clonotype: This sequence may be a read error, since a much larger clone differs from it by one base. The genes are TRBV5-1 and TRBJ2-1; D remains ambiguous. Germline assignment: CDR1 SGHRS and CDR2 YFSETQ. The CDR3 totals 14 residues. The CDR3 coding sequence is TGCGCCGGCAGCCTAGGATCTCCATACAATGAGCAGTTCTTC. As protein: CAGSLGSPYNEQFF.

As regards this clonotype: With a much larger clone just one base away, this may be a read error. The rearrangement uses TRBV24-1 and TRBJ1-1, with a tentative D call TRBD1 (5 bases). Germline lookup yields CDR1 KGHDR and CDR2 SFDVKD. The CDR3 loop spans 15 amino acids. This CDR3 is CVTSDPSGGGTEAFF. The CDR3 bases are TGTGTCACCAGTGATCCCTCGGGCGGGGGCACTGAAGCTTTCTTT.

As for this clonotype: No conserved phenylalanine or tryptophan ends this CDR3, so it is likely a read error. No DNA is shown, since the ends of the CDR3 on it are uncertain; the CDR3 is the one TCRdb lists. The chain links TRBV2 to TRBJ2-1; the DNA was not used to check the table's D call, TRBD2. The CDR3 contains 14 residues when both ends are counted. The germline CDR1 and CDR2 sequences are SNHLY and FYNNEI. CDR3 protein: CASSHSETYNERFL.

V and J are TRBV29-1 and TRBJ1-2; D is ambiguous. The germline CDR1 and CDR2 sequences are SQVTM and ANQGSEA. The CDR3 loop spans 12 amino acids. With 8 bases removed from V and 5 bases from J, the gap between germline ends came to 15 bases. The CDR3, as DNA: TGCAGCACTGAAGTTGGCGGATATGGCTACACCTTC. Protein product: CSTEVGGYGYTF.